This entry concerns a single TCR beta chain. Its antigen is not known. V lost 1 base to trimming and J lost 10 bases, with 23 bases between them. Germline CDR1 reads LGHNA; CDR2 reads YSLEER. This CDR3 region has 17 residues. The entry originates in a study of cytomegalovirus exposure and HLA in healthy donors. Study findings and constraints: Later on, an analysis showed TCR association rates differing by HLA locus, with DRB1 the most and HLA-C the fewest. The authors listed some 160 TCR beta chains as cytomegalovirus-associated.

60 Vbeta and 13 Jbeta primers were used in PCR. The method was immunoSEQ multiplex PCR; TCRdb's version includes in-frame clones alone and lacks a portion of them. The sample lists fewer than 200,000 clones, 73% occurring once. The receptor comes from a woman in her thirties in good health and CMV-seronegative. Sequenced: PBMCs. The chain carries TRBV4-3 and TRBJ2-1; tentatively, D is TRBD2 (5 bases). Here the CDR3 reads CASSQVVRFRRAEEQFF. The CDR3 DNA follows: TGCGCCAGCAGCCAAGTCGTGCGTTTCCGAAGAGCGGAAGAGCAGTTCTTC.